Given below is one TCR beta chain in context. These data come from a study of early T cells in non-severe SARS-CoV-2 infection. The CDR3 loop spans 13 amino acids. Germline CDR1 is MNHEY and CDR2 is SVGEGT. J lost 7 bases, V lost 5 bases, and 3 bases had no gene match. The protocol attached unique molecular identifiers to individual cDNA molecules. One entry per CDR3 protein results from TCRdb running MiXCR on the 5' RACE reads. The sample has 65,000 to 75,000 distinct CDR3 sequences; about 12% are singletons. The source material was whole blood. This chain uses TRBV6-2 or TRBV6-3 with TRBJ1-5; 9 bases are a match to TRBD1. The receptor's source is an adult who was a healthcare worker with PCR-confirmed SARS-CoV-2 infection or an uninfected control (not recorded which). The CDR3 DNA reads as TGTGCCAGCAGTGGGACAGGGAAACAGCCCCAGCATTTT. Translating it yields CASSGTGKQPQHF.